The present T cell receptor beta chain was sequenced within a study of OX40 agonist ivuxolimab in advanced cancers. Study overall: Earlier anti-PD-1, anti-PD-L1 or anti-CTLA-4 therapy was permitted; around 40% had received some.

Study results and caveats: At 0.1 to 3.0 mg/kg, clonal expansion of CD4+ and CD8+ blood T cells had occurred by week 6. Specificity for antigen went undetermined in the expanded peripheral T cells. Certain nonresponders additionally had low normalized T-cell clonal expansion.

Trimming took off 3 bases at V and 0 bases at J, with 8 bases between the two ends. Germline CDR1 is MNHEY and CDR2 is SMNVEV (reference sequence). The CDR3 has 14 amino acids. As to this clone: Its target is unknown.

Method: immunoSEQ multiplex PCR; TCRdb's copy keeps in-frame clones and lacks some. Among tens of thousands of clones listed, 88% were seen once. The rearrangement links TRBV27 to TRBJ1-2; D not certain. The sample in question was CD4+ or CD8+ T cells sorted from blood, obtained in a trial of the OX40 agonist ivuxolimab. The source is an adult with an advanced solid tumor such as melanoma, head and neck, liver or kidney cancer. The CDR3 DNA reads TGTGCCAGCAGTTTCACCGGTTCTAACTATGGCTACACCTTC. Translation: CASSFTGSNYGYTF.